A selection of T cell receptor beta chains follows, all from one sample in a study of blood T cell repertoires in COVID-19. This table comes from immunoSEQ multiplex PCR, and its TCRdb copy is limited to in-frame clones, with some not included. The top ten hold approximately 2% of the sample, which has around 170,000 clones, 80% to 90% seen once. Specimen: peripheral blood. The source is a man aged 18 to 30 who had recovered from COVID-19. CDR3s include the opening cysteine and the closing phenylalanine or tryptophan.

j_call v_call cdr3_aa
TRBJ2-1 TRBV3-1/TRBV3-2 CASSQALPAGAARQFF
TRBJ2-5 TRBV6-5 CASSNRQGGETQYF
TRBJ2-2 TRBV7-9 CASSFQTGGATGELFF
TRBJ2-1 TRBV2 CASSEEGLAGDEQFF
TRBJ1-1 TRBV25-1 CASMTEMNTEAFF
TRBJ2-7 TRBV20-1 CSASRSGRSYEQYF
TRBJ2-7 TRBV10-3 CATYDSYEQYF
TRBJ2-3 TRBV20-1 CSASSGGTDTQYF
TRBJ2-3 TRBV9 CASTRGGAGADTQYF
TRBJ2-5 TRBV5-1 CASSRQLAGMTVETQYF
TRBJ2-2 TRBV5-1 CASSLTSGSGTGELFF
TRBJ1-5 TRBV2 CASSEAVDRSNQPQHF
TRBJ1-4 TRBV19 CASSTGGAYEKLFF
TRBJ1-2 TRBV9 CASSEQGNDYGYTF
TRBJ2-7 TRBV18 CASSPQTGVPYEQYF
TRBJ2-2 TRBV27 CASSSLSDRGGELFF
TRBJ2-1 TRBV14 CASSQGGILNEQFF
TRBJ2-7 TRBV12-1 CASPGQYSSYEQYF
TRBJ1-4 TRBV9 CASSDHPTVATNEKLFF
TRBJ2-2 TRBV7-2 CASSPGSGRNTGELFF
TRBJ2-2 TRBV28 CASGWGSTNTGELFF
TRBJ1-5 TRBV5-6 CASSFHNNGNQPQHF
TRBJ2-7 TRBV21-1 CASSKSDPWAHYEQYF
TRBJ2-3 TRBV2 CASSEPDRIEVDTQYF
TRBJ2-1 TRBV7-6 CASSPGTSGYNEQFF
TRBJ2-3 TRBV29-1 CSVEDSASGGESDTQYF
TRBJ2-1 TRBV5-4 CASNKGQGSYNEQFF
TRBJ2-3 TRBV9 CASSADDSGTDTQYF
TRBJ2-3 TRBV30 CAWSTVTSGRDGDTQYF
TRBJ1-1 TRBV5-4 CASSLKGVPEAFF
TRBJ1-3 TRBV11-2 CASSSVGQAHSGNTIYF
TRBJ2-3 TRBV5-1 CASSFPGDTQYF
TRBJ2-5 TRBV11-2 CASSLVNLGQGQETQYF
TRBJ2-7 TRBV27 CASSLTEQGAYEQYF
TRBJ2-3 TRBV6-2/TRBV6-3 CASSYSRSSGRPTQYF
TRBJ2-1 TRBV6-1 CASSDPAGLYNEQFF
TRBJ1-2 TRBV24-1 CATSDLRATGWGYTF
TRBJ2-7 TRBV28 CASSRGGLAASSYEQYF
TRBJ2-7 TRBV4-1 CASSHPSGTGGYEQYF
TRBJ1-1 TRBV5-1 CASRAGPGLSNTEAFF
TRBJ2-5 TRBV2 CATRQGVQETQYF
TRBJ1-4 TRBV2 CASRPWGRGNEKLFF
TRBJ2-5 TRBV7-8 CASSQTGGAGETQYF
TRBJ2-1 TRBV7-2 CASSLGLGRASGRNEQFF
TRBJ1-1 TRBV5-6 CASSLAKSGTGAFF
TRBJ2-1 TRBV6-2/TRBV6-3 CASSFRDSGHEQFF
TRBJ1-4 TRBV12-3/TRBV12-4 CASRSGGGEKLFF
TRBJ1-4 TRBV5-4 CASSTTTGIGEKLFF
TRBJ1-4 TRBV11-2 CASSSRYSGWTNEKLFF
TRBJ2-3 TRBV9 CASSVGLGESTDTQYF
TRBJ2-4 TRBV2 CASCKGERNIQYF
TRBJ2-1 TRBV4-1 CASSQARSLAGGYNEQFF
TRBJ2-1 TRBV12-3/TRBV12-4 CASSFNGFRFF
TRBJ1-5 TRBV25-1 CASSLGQGYQPQHF
TRBJ2-7 TRBV9 CASSVADSQSYEQYF
TRBJ2-3 TRBV7-2 CASSLDGSTDTQYF